This TCR beta chain comes out of a study of cytomegalovirus exposure and HLA in healthy donors. The study's findings and limits: Immune exposure data for these donors was limited to CMV serostatus.

Primers included in the PCR were 60 Vbeta and 13 Jbeta primers. Data came from immunoSEQ multiplex PCR; TCRdb stores just in-frame clones and leaves some out. The sample comprises roughly 190,000 clones, about 77% of which are singletons, and about 4.4% rests with the top ten. On this clone: Its specificity is unknown.

The V and J ends lost 0 bases and 3 bases, in that order; junction bases with no gene match: 7. The CDR3 sequence is 16 residues long. From germline, CDR1 is MNHEY and CDR2 SMNVEV (reference sequence). The sequence was obtained from a man aged 30-40 years in good health and CMV-seropositive. This chain connects TRBV27 to TRBJ2-7, with 8 bases lining up with TRBD2. Sequencing was performed on PBMCs. In nucleotides, the CDR3 is TGTGCCAGCAGTTTATCCTCGCCGCGGGGGGACTACGAGCAGTACTTC. It is translated as CASSLSSPRGDYEQYF.